The clone carrying this T cell receptor beta chain has only a few counts. The antigen is not known. This sample was taken from a study of shared clonotypes between healthy human individuals. The data were produced by immunoSEQ multiplex PCR, yet TCRdb's version contains in-frame clones alone and is incomplete. There are about 680,000 clones in the sample; 74% occur only once, and 1.7% lies in the top ten. The CDR3 sequence is 15 residues long. Trimming stripped 7 bases from V and 6 bases from J, with 20 bases between. Germline V gives CDR1 SGHTA, CDR2 FQGNSA. Overall study results and limits: Incomplete sequencing of sorted subsets was indicated by rarefaction despite large depth. Four donors had roughly 5% of their naive CD4 clonotypes in common.

Sample: memory CD4+ T cells sorted from blood. Noted subset: CD45RA-negative fraction. The chain has TRBV7-2 and TRBJ2-3; D is perhaps TRBD1 or TRBD2 (5 bases each). The receptor was isolated from a woman under 40 in good health. Here the CDR3 reads CASTSLGTATDTQYF. In nucleotides, the CDR3 is TGTGCCAGCACCAGCCTTGGGACGGCGACCGATACGCAGTATTTT. The full variable domain, completed using reference TRBV7-2 and TRBJ2-3, is GAGVSQSPSNKVTEKGKDVELRCDPISGHTALYWYRQSLGQGLEFLIYFQGNSAPDKSGLPSDRFSAERTGGSVSTLTIQRTQQEDSAVYLCASTSLGTATDTQYFGPGTRLTVL.